The 32 T cell receptor beta chains presented below share a single source sample, sequenced in a study of T cells in tumors after PD-1 blockade. Produced via immunoSEQ multiplex PCR; TCRdb's table is partial and in-frame only. This table has thousands of clones, approximately 60% appearing once. Time point given: second of two post-therapy site-matched biopsies about two months apart. This specimen consisted of tumor tissue, obtained after anti-PD-1 treatment. These receptors all stem from a human donor with basal cell carcinoma.

The chain recombines TRBV7-8 with TRBJ2-1; 11 nucleotides agree with TRBD2. CDR1 and CDR2 (germline): SGHVS, FQNEAQ. This CDR3 spans 18 amino acids. V shed 5 bases and J 8 bases; nucleotides not matched to a gene: 17. CDR3 bases: TGTGCCAGCAGCGAACTAGCCCCGGGACTAGCGGTCCACTATGAGCAGTTCTTC. It encodes CASSELAPGLAVHYEQFF.

This clone qualifies as medium-sized (0.01 to 0.1%). The CDR3 nucleotides are TGTGCCAGCAGTTACTCGGGGAAGGCGAACATTCAGTACTTC. Translation: CASSYSGKANIQYF. The chain combines TRBV27 with TRBJ2-4, with D possibly matching TRBD2 (5 bases). Trimming removed 4 bases from V and 7 bases from J, with 14 bases in between. Germline V lookup: CDR1 MNHEY, CDR2 SMNVEV (reference sequence). CDR3 length: 14 amino acids.

This clone was picked up a small number of times. The rearrangement links TRBV5-1 to TRBJ1-2; D remains unclear. Trimming cost V 0 bases and J 2 bases, with 8 bases left between them. The CDR3 extends over 14 amino acids. Germline CDR1 and CDR2: SGHRS and YFSETQ. The CDR3 bases are TGCGCCAGCAGCTTGGGAACCCTCAACTATGGCTACACCTTC. It specifies CASSLGTLNYGYTF.

This clone has just one count. A read error may account for a junction end that differs from germline. The chain couples TRBV28 to TRBJ1-5; a possible D gene is TRBD1 (6 bases). Germline CDR1 MDHEN, CDR2 SYDVKM. The CDR3 has 14 residues. The CDR3 reads CACSFGQRNQPQHF. The CDR3 nucleotides are TGTGCCTGCAGTTTTGGACAGCGCAATCAGCCCCAGCATTTT. The whole variable domain, filled in from reference TRBV28 and TRBJ1-5, reads DVKVTQSSRYLVKRTGEKVFLECVQDMDHENMFWYRQDPGLGLRLIYFSYDVKMKEKGDIPEGYSVSREKKERFSLILESASTNQTSMYLCACSFGQRNQPQHFGDGTRLSIL.

This sequence joins TRBV27 and TRBJ2-2; possible D gene TRBD2, 6 bases. The germline V gene has CDR1 MNHEY and CDR2 SMNVEV (reference sequence). Trimming stripped 3 bases from V and 5 bases from J, with 13 bases between. This CDR3 is 15 amino acids long. CDR3 sequence reads: CASSFATGGTGELFF. CDR3 nucleotide sequence: TGTGCCAGCAGTTTCGCGACCGGGGGTACCGGGGAGCTGTTTTTT.

The chain uses TRBV5-1 and TRBJ1-1; 9 positions agree with TRBD1. The length of the CDR3 is 16 residues. CDR1 SGHRS and CDR2 YFSETQ come from the germline V gene. J was trimmed by 3 bases and V by 4 bases; bases with no gene match: 10. The CDR3 DNA is TGCGCCAGCAGCACGGGGACAGGGCGTGGAGACACTGAAGCTTTCTTT. The encoded protein is CASSTGTGRGDTEAFF.

Within the sample, this clone is large. This rearrangement joins TRBV28 to TRBJ2-7; 7 bases match TRBD1. This CDR3 has 13 residues. The V and J ends lost 5 bases and 3 bases, in that order; junction bases with no gene match: 4. In germline, CDR1 is MDHEN, CDR2 SYDVKM. CDR3 in amino acids: CASSPPGGYEQYF. CDR3 coding DNA: TGTGCCAGCAGTCCCCCAGGGGGCTACGAGCAGTACTTC.

The chain links TRBV28 to TRBJ2-1, with 9 positions matching TRBD1. This CDR3 has 18 residues. J lost 4 bases, V lost 4 bases, and 14 bases had no gene match. Germline CDR1 and CDR2: MDHEN and SYDVKM. CDR3 protein: CASSSGQGATFLYNEQFF. CDR3 DNA: TGTGCCAGCAGTTCGGGACAGGGCGCCACCTTTTTGTACAATGAGCAGTTCTTC.

V is TRBV3-1 (or the pseudogene TRBV3-2) and J is TRBJ1-1, with 7 bases lining up with TRBD1. V was clipped by 6 bases and J by 6 bases; unmatched bases: 7. The CDR3 runs to 13 residues. CDR1 is LGHDT, CDR2 YNNKEL, per germline (reference sequence). The CDR3 here is CASRYRGSPEAFF. DNA for the CDR3: TGTGCCAGCAGGTACAGGGGCAGCCCTGAAGCTTTCTTT.

The CDR3 protein is CASSQSGTGGEKLFF. The CDR3, as DNA: TGTGCCAGCAGCCAATCGGGGACAGGGGGTGAAAAACTGTTTTTT. This rearrangement joins TRBV16 to TRBJ1-4; the match to TRBD1 covers 11 bases. Per the germline V gene, CDR1 is KGHSY and CDR2 is FQNENV. Trimming took 0 bases from V and 7 from J; bases not matched to a gene: 1. The CDR3 length is 15 residues.

This clone was seen only a few times. The chain has TRBV5-1 and TRBJ1-5; tentative D call: TRBD1 (5 bases). The CDR3 is 15 amino acids. Germline CDR1 reads SGHRS; CDR2 reads YFSETQ. V lost 0 bases, J lost 2 bases, and 9 bases lay in between. As DNA, the CDR3 is TGCGCCAGCAGCTTGGATGGGGGAGGCAATCAGCCCCAGCATTTT. Its protein is CASSLDGGGNQPQHF.

The genes are TRBV3-1 (or the pseudogene TRBV3-2) and TRBJ1-2; 7 bases are a match to TRBD1. Trimming at V came to 4 bases and at J to 0 bases, leaving 11 bases not matched to a gene. This CDR3 contains 17 residues. CDR1 is LGHDT and CDR2 is YNNKEL in the germline V gene (reference sequence). The CDR3, as DNA: TGTGCCAGCAGCCTCCGGACAGGAGGGGGCCCTAACTATGGCTACACCTTC. Encoded protein: CASSLRTGGGPNYGYTF.

The rearrangement links TRBV5-1 to TRBJ2-3; D possibly corresponds to TRBD2 (6 bases). Trimming left V 0 bases short and J 4 bases short, with 12 bases between. Germline V gene sequence: CDR1 SGHRS, CDR2 YFSETQ. This CDR3 contains 15 residues. The CDR3 loop reads CASSLEAGFSDTQYF. CDR3 nucleotides: TGCGCCAGCAGCTTGGAGGCGGGATTCTCAGATACGCAGTATTTT.

The gene calls are TRBV11-3 and TRBJ1-1; D may be TRBD1 (6 bases). Trimming stripped 4 bases from V and 2 bases from J, with 11 bases between. This CDR3 is built from 14 residues. Germline CDR1 SGHNT, CDR2 YENEEA. In nucleotides, the CDR3 is TGTGCCAGCAGCTCCGGGACACAAAACACTGAAGCTTTCTTT. Its protein is CASSSGTQNTEAFF.

This CDR3 reads CASSQAGTGSYGYTF. CDR3 DNA sequence: TGTGCCAGCAGCCAAGCCGGGACAGGGTCCTATGGCTACACCTTC. The rearrangement links TRBV14 to TRBJ1-2; TRBD1 matches 9 bases. J was trimmed by 4 bases and V by 1 base; bases with no gene match: 4. CDR1 is SGHDN, CDR2 FVKESK, per germline. CDR3 length: 15 residues.

The table lists this clone with a count of one. J is TRBJ2-5 and V is TRBV7-2, with 7 nucleotides matching TRBD2. Per the germline V gene, CDR1 is SGHTA and CDR2 is FQGNSA. The CDR3 extends over 13 amino acids. Unmatched junction bases numbered 8, after V lost 6 bases and J lost 7 bases. The CDR3 sequence is CASSAGWGGTQYF. The DNA of the CDR3 is TGTGCCAGCAGTGCCGGTTGGGGGGGGACCCAGTACTTC.

The chain is built from TRBV7-9 and TRBJ1-5; 7 bases agree with TRBD1. V was clipped by 5 bases and J by 2 bases; unmatched bases: 3. This CDR3 is 14 amino acids long. Looked up from germline, CDR1 is SEHNR and CDR2 is FQNEAQ (reference sequence). The CDR3 spells CASSTGTGNQPQHF. DNA for the CDR3: TGTGCCAGCAGCACCGGGACAGGCAATCAGCCCCAGCATTTT.

This clone showed up just a few times. V gene TRBV5-3 combines with J gene TRBJ2-2; TRBD2 aligns across 8 bases. TRBV5-3 falls under the ORF class, with uncertain function. J lost 3 bases, V lost 0 bases, and 10 bases had no gene match. CDR3 length equals 18 residues. The chain's CDR3 is CARSLAVQRGSYTGELFF. CDR3 coding DNA: TGTGCCAGAAGCTTGGCCGTCCAGCGGGGGTCTTACACCGGGGAGCTGTTTTTT.

In its sample, this clone is medium-sized. The genes are TRBV14 and TRBJ1-1, with D unclear. CDR1 and CDR2 from the germline V gene are SGHDN and FVKESK. The length of the CDR3 is 12 residues. Trimming removed 3 bases at V and 3 bases at J, with 5 bases between. CDR3 sequence reads: CASSQGYTEAFF. The DNA of the CDR3 is TGTGCCAGCAGCCAGGGGTACACTGAAGCTTTCTTT.

This clone appeared once. This chain links TRBV10-2 with TRBJ2-6; TRBD1 or TRBD2 may be the D gene (6 bases each). The CDR3 runs 16 residues. V lost 7 bases to trimming and J lost 0 bases, with 13 bases between them. Germline V gene lookup returns CDR1 WSHSY and CDR2 SAAADI. CDR3 DNA: TGCGCCAGCACGAGGGGGGCACACTCTGGGGCCAACGTCCTGACTTTC. Amino acid sequence: CASTRGAHSGANVLTF.

The rearrangement joins TRBV6-5 to TRBJ1-2; no clear D. V was cut by 6 bases and J by 4 bases, with 18 bases left in between. The CDR3 contains 15 residues. Germline loops: CDR1 MNHEY, CDR2 SVGAGI. The chain's CDR3 is CASSLRLGRGYGYTF. The CDR3 coding sequence is TGTGCCAGCAGCCTCAGATTAGGGCGGGGCTATGGCTACACCTTC.

The V and J genes are TRBV5-1 and TRBJ2-7; the match to TRBD1 covers 10 bases. Germline loops: CDR1 SGHRS, CDR2 YFSETQ. After removal of 5 bases from V and 1 base from J, the junction contained 9 bases not matched to a gene. The CDR3 is 16 residues long. The CDR3: CASRINLGQGSYEQYF. The CDR3, as DNA: TGCGCCAGCAGGATTAACCTGGGACAGGGGTCCTACGAGCAGTACTTC. Complete variable domain (other parts from reference TRBV5-1 and TRBJ2-7): KAGVTQTPRYLIKTRGQQVTLSCSPISGHRSVSWYQQTPGQGLQFLFEYFSETQRNKGNFPGRFSGRQFSNSRSEMNVSTLELGDSALYLCASRINLGQGSYEQYFGPGTRLTVT.

The chain has TRBV6-5 and TRBJ1-5, with D possibly matching TRBD1 (6 bases). CDR1 is MNHEY, CDR2 SVGAGI, per germline. Trimming took off 2 bases at V and 3 bases at J, with 8 bases between the two ends. The CDR3 length is 14 residues. CDR3 loop: CASSYRGLNQPQHF. DNA of the CDR3: TGTGCCAGCAGTTACCGGGGGCTCAATCAGCCCCAGCATTTT.

The J gene is TRBJ2-5, the V gene TRBV3-1 (or the pseudogene TRBV3-2); D is uncertain. Germline values: CDR1 LGHDT, CDR2 YNNKEL (reference sequence). This CDR3 region has 13 residues. With 0 bases removed from V and 5 bases from J, the gap between germline ends came to 7 bases. The CDR3 DNA sequence: TGTGCCAGCAGCCAAGACCGAAGCGAGACCCAGTACTTC. Its protein product is CASSQDRSETQYF.

This chain links TRBV5-1 with TRBJ1-1; D is unclear. The germline gives CDR1 SGHRS, CDR2 YFSETQ. V was pared by 2 bases and J by 0 bases, with 8 bases between. CDR3 length: 14 amino acids. The CDR3: CASSFRGMNTEAFF. Here the CDR3 DNA reads TGCGCCAGCAGCTTCCGGGGAATGAACACTGAAGCTTTCTTT.

The CDR3 sequence is CASSLRGDNYGYTF. For the CDR3, the DNA is TGTGCCAGCAGTTTAAGGGGGGACAACTATGGCTACACCTTC. The chain links TRBV28 to TRBJ1-2, with TRBD1 as a possible D gene (6 bases). Looked up from germline, CDR1 is MDHEN and CDR2 is SYDVKM. This CDR3 has 14 residues. V lost 2 bases and J 2 bases, leaving 9 bases between the germline ends.

As concerns this clone: It is unclear where the CDR3 begins or ends on the DNA, so no DNA is shown, and the CDR3 is as TCRdb lists it. This chain joins TRBV29-1 and TRBJ2-7; the table's D call, TRBD1, has no DNA check behind it. Germline CDR1 is SQVTM and CDR2 is ANQGSEA. The CDR3 is 13 amino acids in total, end residues counted. The CDR3 spells CSVEVASGTGKSF.

This chain connects TRBV2 to TRBJ1-3, with D uncertain. This CDR3 is 15 amino acids long. V was pared by 0 bases and J by 0 bases, with 6 bases between. CDR1 and CDR2 (germline): SNHLY, FYNNEI. The CDR3 is CASSEAPASGNTIYF. As DNA, the CDR3 is TGTGCCAGCAGTGAAGCGCCAGCCTCTGGAAACACCATATATTTT.

This clone was seen only a few times. This chain joins TRBV27 and TRBJ1-2, with 8 bases fitting TRBD1. The CDR3 length is 15 residues. The germline V gene encodes CDR1 MNHEY and CDR2 SMNVEV (reference sequence). J lost 4 bases, V lost 5 bases, and 9 bases had no gene match. CDR3 in amino acids: CASSTTQGGTYGYTF. CDR3 DNA: TGTGCCAGCAGTACAACACAGGGGGGGACCTATGGCTACACCTTC.

The rearrangement joins TRBV29-1 to TRBJ1-1; TRBD1 aligns across 7 bases. CDR1 is SQVTM and CDR2 is ANQGSEA in the germline V gene. With V trimmed by 5 bases and J by 5 bases, 8 bases remained unmatched. The CDR3 runs 13 residues. CDR3 amino acids: CSVPPDRATEAFF. The CDR3 DNA reads TGCAGCGTTCCCCCTGACAGGGCGACTGAAGCTTTCTTT.

The chain joins TRBV24-1 to TRBJ1-5, with D maybe TRBD1 (5 bases). Trimming took off 4 bases at V and 4 bases at J, with 16 bases between the two ends. Germline CDR1 reads KGHDR; CDR2 reads SFDVKD. This CDR3 region has 16 residues. This CDR3 is CATSDPDNVGNQPQHF. The CDR3 coding sequence is TGTGCCACCAGTGACCCGGACAACGTGGGGAATCAGCCCCAGCATTTT.

Comments on this clone: At one of its ends the junction is not consistent with the germline gene, which may arise from a read error. V is TRBV5-1 and J is TRBJ2-7; TRBD1 matches 8 bases. This CDR3 is 15 amino acids long. The germline V gene encodes CDR1 SGHRS and CDR2 YFSETQ. CDR3 residues: CASSLGPAGGSSTRF. The CDR3 nucleotides are TGCGCCAGCAGTCTGGGACCTGCAGGGGGCTCTTCAACCCGCTTC. Full variable domain (remainder filled in from reference TRBV5-1 and TRBJ2-7): KAGVTQTPRYLIKTRGQQVTLSCSPISGHRSVSWYQQTPGQGLQFLFEYFSETQRNKGNFPGRFSGRQFSNSRSEMNVSTLELGDSALYLCASSLGPAGGSSTRFGPGTRLTVT.